A single sample is the source of the 17 T cell receptor beta chains below, sequenced in a study of blood T cell repertoires in COVID-19. Some clones are missing from TCRdb's copy, which holds only in-frame ones; the method was immunoSEQ multiplex PCR. The table has hundreds of thousands of clones, about four fifths seen once. Material for sequencing was PBMCs or T cells enriched from blood (not recorded which). Receptor source: a man between 40 and 49 years old who had been exposed to COVID-19.

The gene calls are TRBV9 and TRBJ2-5, with unresolved D. The CDR3 consists of 13 residues. Trimming pared 3 bases from V and 5 bases from J, leaving 11 bases between. Germline CDR1 SGDLS, CDR2 YYNGEE. CDR3 in amino acids: CASSGGVGETQYF. For the CDR3, the DNA is TGTGCCAGCAGCGGAGGCGTTGGGGAGACCCAGTACTTC.

The rearrangement joins TRBV30 to TRBJ1-3, with 8 bases aligning to TRBD1. The CDR3 loop spans 16 amino acids. Germline loops: CDR1 GTSNPN, CDR2 SVGIG (reference sequence). V was pared by 3 bases and J by 5 bases, with 12 bases of the junction left unmatched. Here the CDR3 reads CAWRGDRQFYRNTIYF. Here the CDR3 DNA reads TGTGCCTGGAGAGGGGACAGGCAATTTTACAGAAACACCATATATTTT. Using reference TRBV30 and TRBJ1-3 for the parts outside the CDR3, the full variable domain is SQTIHQWPATLVQPVGSPLSLECTVEGTSNPNLYWYRQAAGRGLQLLFYSVGIGQISSEVPQNLSASRPQDRQFILSSKKLLLSDSGFYLCAWRGDRQFYRNTIYFGEGSWLTVV.

The rearrangement links TRBV11-2 to TRBJ1-3, with TRBD1 identical over 7 bases. The CDR3 spans 17 residues. Per germline, CDR1 SGHAT and CDR2 FQNNGV. V lost 1 base to trimming and J lost 2 bases; unmatched junction nucleotides: 8. The CDR3 loop reads CASSLGGGTGAGNTIYF. The DNA for the CDR3 is TGTGCCAGCAGCTTAGGTGGGGGTACAGGGGCTGGAAACACCATATATTTT.

The gene calls are TRBV7-2 and TRBJ1-1; D remains unclear. The CDR3 is 14 amino acids. Trimming shortened V by 1 base and J by 2 bases, and 8 bases separated the two germline ends. Germline CDR1 and CDR2: SGHTA and FQGNSA. The CDR3 here is CASSLVPVNTEAFF. As DNA, the CDR3 is TGTGCCAGCAGCTTAGTACCAGTTAACACTGAAGCTTTCTTT. The variable domain in full, with the rest retrieved from reference TRBV7-2 and TRBJ1-1, is GAGVSQSPSNKVTEKGKDVELRCDPISGHTALYWYRQSLGQGLEFLIYFQGNSAPDKSGLPSDRFSAERTGGSVSTLTIQRTQQEDSAVYLCASSLVPVNTEAFFGQGTRLTVV.

The gene calls are TRBV11-3 and TRBJ1-1, with a possible D match to TRBD1 (6 bases). Germline lookup yields CDR1 SGHNT and CDR2 YENEEA. V was trimmed by 5 bases and J by 1 base, leaving 14 bases between them. The CDR3 sequence is 15 residues long. CDR3 loop: CASSPSPGQNTEAFF. In DNA, the CDR3 is TGTGCCAGCAGCCCGTCCCCGGGACAGAACACTGAAGCTTTCTTT.

The chain uses TRBV5-1 and TRBJ2-2, with a weak D call TRBD1 (5 bases). The CDR3 sequence is 14 residues long. CDR1 is SGHRS and CDR2 is YFSETQ in the germline V gene. Between the trimmed V and J ends, which lost 6 bases and 0 bases, there was a span of 9 bases. CDR3 protein: CASTAQANTGELFF. CDR3 DNA sequence: TGCGCCAGCACCGCACAGGCGAACACCGGGGAGCTGTTTTTT.

The count of this clone is one. V and J are TRBV4-2 and TRBJ2-7; D gene unclear. Germline CDR1 and CDR2: LGHNA and YNFKEQ. The V gene lost 3 bases and the J gene lost 5 bases, with 11 bases spanning the gap. The CDR3 runs to 13 residues. The CDR3 sequence is CASSHPSSHEQYF. In nucleotides, the CDR3 is TGTGCCAGCAGCCACCCGAGCTCTCACGAGCAGTACTTC.

The V call is TRBV25-1, the J call TRBJ1-5; 10 bases align to TRBD1. After removal of 7 bases from V and 5 bases from J, the junction contained 2 bases not matched to a gene. Germline V CDR1 and CDR2: MGHDK, SYGVNS. There are 13 residues in the CDR3. CDR3 coding DNA: TGTGCCAGCAAAGGACAGGGGGATCAGCCCCAGCATTTT. It codes for CASKGQGDQPQHF.

The CDR3 here is CASSVGGSRSYEQYF. In nucleotides, the CDR3 is TGTGCCAGCAGCGTAGGCGGGAGTAGGTCCTACGAGCAGTACTTC. This sequence joins TRBV9 and TRBJ2-7; 7 bases line up with TRBD2. The CDR3 totals 15 residues. After removal of 0 bases from V and 1 base from J, the junction contained 4 bases not matched to a gene. CDR1 and CDR2 from the germline V gene are SGDLS and YYNGEE. Using reference TRBV9 and TRBJ2-7 for the parts outside the CDR3, the full variable domain is DSGVTQTPKHLITATGQRVTLRCSPRSGDLSVYWYQQSLDQGLQFLIQYYNGEERAKGNILERFSAQQFPDLHSELNLSSLELGDSALYFCASSVGGSRSYEQYFGPGTRLTVT.

V is TRBV7-3 and J is TRBJ1-5; 7 nucleotides align to TRBD1. This CDR3 has 13 residues. Germline V gene lookup returns CDR1 SGHTA and CDR2 FQGTGA. V was pared by 5 bases and J by 4 bases, with 2 bases of the junction left unmatched. The CDR3 here is CASSRDSNQPQHF. The CDR3 nucleotides read TGTGCCAGCAGCAGGGACAGTAATCAGCCCCAGCATTTT.

The V and J genes are TRBV11-3 and TRBJ2-7, with a possible D match to TRBD2 (5 bases). The CDR3 totals 15 residues. Per germline, CDR1 SGHNT and CDR2 YENEEA. With 1 base removed from V and 7 bases from J, the gap between germline ends came to 17 bases. CDR3 protein: CASSLARDMLREQYF. The DNA for the CDR3 is TGTGCCAGCAGCTTAGCCCGGGATATGCTACGAGAGCAGTACTTC.

The chain has TRBV29-1 and TRBJ2-7; D remains ambiguous. With 6 bases removed from V and 3 bases from J, the gap between germline ends came to 9 bases. Germline loops: CDR1 SQVTM, CDR2 ANQGSEA. The CDR3 is 11 residues long. CDR3 DNA sequence: TGCAGCGTGGTGGCCCTCTACGAGCAGTACTTC. This gives the protein CSVVALYEQYF.

This chain connects TRBV2 to TRBJ2-7; weak D call: TRBD1 (6 bases). V lost 3 bases, J lost 2 bases, and 8 bases lay in between. This CDR3 comprises 13 residues. From germline, CDR1 is SNHLY and CDR2 FYNNEI. The CDR3, as DNA: TGTGCCAGCAGTGATACAGGGACCTACGAGCAGTACTTC. Translation gives CASSDTGTYEQYF.

Concerning this clone itself: Mismatch with germline at one junction end may stem from a read error. The chain is built from TRBV6-1 and TRBJ1-2; 7 nucleotides match TRBD1. The germline V gene encodes CDR1 MNHNS and CDR2 SASEGT. There are 13 residues in the CDR3. CDR3 sequence (DNA): TGTGCCAGCAGAGAAGACAGGGTCAATGGCTACACCTTC. Translated: CASREDRVNGYTF.

The chain carries TRBV6-5 and TRBJ2-1; TRBD2 might be the D (7 bases). This CDR3 has 15 amino acids. The ends were cut back, 6 bases at V and 4 bases at J, with 16 bases in the middle. CDR1 is MNHEY, CDR2 SVGAGI, per germline. The CDR3 nucleotides read TGTGCCAGCAGGGATACAGGGAGGGGGTACAATGAGCAGTTCTTC. It translates to CASRDTGRGYNEQFF.

The rearrangement links TRBV9 to TRBJ2-1; 12 nucleotides line up with TRBD2. This CDR3 is 16 amino acids long. Germline V gives CDR1 SGDLS, CDR2 YYNGEE. V dropped 3 bases and J dropped 6; count of bases not matched to a gene: 7. Here the CDR3 DNA reads TGTGCCAGCAGCGCCACGACTAGCGGGAGCCGCAATGAGCAGTTCTTC. Protein product: CASSATTSGSRNEQFF.

This chain uses TRBV19 with TRBJ2-1; 7 bases match TRBD1. Unmatched junction bases numbered 9, after V lost 7 bases and J lost 9 bases. CDR1 and CDR2 from the germline V gene are LNHDA and SQIVND (reference sequence). CDR3 length: 13 amino acids. The CDR3 nucleotides read TGTGCCAGTAAGGGGGCTAGCCGGGGTGAGCAGTTCTTC. This gives the protein CASKGASRGEQFF.